These 16 T cell receptor beta chains came from one sample sequenced in a study of T cell responses to AZD1222 COVID-19 vaccine. Profiled with immunoSEQ multiplex PCR; TCRdb holds only in-frame clones, not every one. The repertoire holds around 99,000 clones, with around 87% as singletons. The sequencing used peripheral blood, collected 28 days after the second AZD1222 dose. The receptor set was obtained from an adult who received the AZD1222 COVID-19 vaccine.

A single count supports this clone. The CDR3 sequence: CSAGPGETQYF. The CDR3 DNA follows: TGCAGCGCAGGGCCGGGGGAGACCCAGTACTTC. The rearrangement uses TRBV29-1 and TRBJ2-5; D possibly uses TRBD1 or TRBD2 (5 bases each). This CDR3 comprises 11 residues. In germline, CDR1 is SQVTM, CDR2 ANQGSEA. Trimming removed 7 bases at V and 5 bases at J, with 11 bases between.

This sequence joins TRBV5-6 and TRBJ2-1, with 8 positions matching TRBD2. CDR3 length equals 14 residues. V was clipped by 5 bases and J by 4 bases; unmatched bases: 5. Per germline, CDR1 SGHDT and CDR2 YYEEEE. The DNA for the CDR3 is TGTGCCAGCAGAAGCGGGAGAAGGTACAATGAGCAGTTCTTC. This translates into CASRSGRRYNEQFF.

The DNA for the CDR3 is TGTGCCAGCAGTTTATCAGGACAGGGTGCTGGCTATGGCTACACCTTC. Amino acid sequence: CASSLSGQGAGYGYTF. The V call is TRBV27, the J call TRBJ1-2; 8 bases map to TRBD1. V was pared by 0 bases and J by 4 bases, with 7 bases of the junction left unmatched. The CDR3 has 16 amino acids. Germline CDR1 MNHEY, CDR2 SMNVEV (reference sequence).

The chain is built from TRBV3-1 (or the pseudogene TRBV3-2) and TRBJ1-1; possible D gene TRBD1, 6 bases. The CDR3 covers 13 residues. Trimming shortened V by 7 bases and J by 11 bases, and 20 bases separated the two germline ends. The germline CDR1 and CDR2 sequences are LGHDT and YNNKEL (reference sequence). The CDR3 DNA follows: TGTGCCAGCACCTTAGAGGGGGTCTTCGAGGCTTTCTTT. This gives the protein CASTLEGVFEAFF.

In this sample, this clone turned up a few times. This chain connects TRBV14 to TRBJ2-2; 13 positions agree with TRBD2. CDR1 SGHDN and CDR2 FVKESK come from the germline V gene. CDR3 length: 15 amino acids. V shed 5 bases, J shed 14 bases, and the junction held 11 bases outside the gene matches. The DNA of the CDR3 is TGTGCCAGCAGCGATACCGGGACTAGCGGGGCGAGTCTGTTTTTT. Translated: CASSDTGTSGASLFF.

The J gene is TRBJ2-7, the V gene TRBV7-2, with D unclear. Deletions cut 3 bases from V and 3 bases from J, with 9 bases between. Germline assignment: CDR1 SGHTA and CDR2 FQGNSA. The CDR3 covers 13 residues. The CDR3 region has the DNA TGTGCCAGCAGCTTCTTGGCCCTCTACGAGCAGTACTTC. Its translation: CASSFLALYEQYF.

The rearrangement joins TRBV6-2 or TRBV6-3 to TRBJ2-2, with 7 bases that match TRBD2. This CDR3 contains 15 residues. The germline CDR1 and CDR2 sequences are MNHEY and SVGEGT. Trimming at V came to 2 bases and at J to 3 bases, leaving 3 bases not matched to a gene. CDR3 loop: CASSYASGYTGELFF. The CDR3 DNA reads TGTGCCAGCAGTTACGCTAGCGGCTACACCGGGGAGCTGTTTTTT.

The V gene is TRBV9, the J gene TRBJ2-1; 9 bases align to TRBD2. The CDR3 totals 14 residues. Germline CDR1 and CDR2: SGDLS and YYNGEE. Unmatched junction bases numbered 3, after V lost 3 bases and J lost 5 bases. The CDR3, as DNA: TGTGCCAGCAGCGGGGCTAGCGGGGACAATGAGCAGTTCTTC. This translates into CASSGASGDNEQFF.

The chain carries TRBV12-3 or TRBV12-4 and TRBJ2-1; D is undetermined. CDR3 length equals 12 residues. V lost 4 bases, J lost 7 bases, and 8 bases lay in between. The CDR3 DNA follows: TGTGCCAGCAGTTGGGTCGAGAATGAGCAGTTCTTC. It translates to CASSWVENEQFF.

This chain uses TRBV19 with TRBJ2-1; D uncertain. The CDR3 length is 15 residues. The germline CDR1 and CDR2 sequences are LNHDA and SQIVND (reference sequence). V was clipped by 6 bases and J by 0 bases, with 12 bases between them. CDR3 sequence: CASRAGLSSYNEQFF. For the CDR3, the DNA is TGTGCCAGTAGGGCAGGCCTTAGCTCCTACAATGAGCAGTTCTTC. The full variable domain, rest sourced from reference TRBV19 and TRBJ2-1, is DGGITQSPKYLFRKEGQNVTLSCEQNLNHDAMYWYRQDPGQGLRLIYYSQIVNDFQKGDIAEGYSVSREKKESFPLTVTSAQKNPTAFYLCASRAGLSSYNEQFFGPGTRLTVL.

V is TRBV19 and J is TRBJ1-5; maybe TRBD1 (5 bases). Trimming removed 1 base from V and 5 bases from J, with 15 bases in between. CDR3 size: 16 residues. Germline CDR1 reads LNHDA; CDR2 reads SQIVND (reference sequence). The CDR3 here is CASSIASVRADQPQHF. CDR3 sequence (DNA): TGTGCCAGTAGTATAGCGAGCGTCAGGGCCGATCAGCCCCAGCATTTT. Based on the CDR3 plus reference TRBV19 and TRBJ1-5, the full variable domain is DGGITQSPKYLFRKEGQNVTLSCEQNLNHDAMYWYRQDPGQGLRLIYYSQIVNDFQKGDIAEGYSVSREKKESFPLTVTSAQKNPTAFYLCASSIASVRADQPQHFGDGTRLSIL.

The chain has TRBV3-1 (or the pseudogene TRBV3-2) and TRBJ2-2; D is unclear. The germline V gene encodes CDR1 LGHDT and CDR2 YNNKEL (reference sequence). The length of the CDR3 is 12 residues. Trimming took off 0 bases at V and 8 bases at J, with 4 bases between the two ends. The DNA for the CDR3 is TGTGCCAGCAGCCAAGATGCTGGGGAGCTGTTTTTT. Protein sequence: CASSQDAGELFF.

The CDR3 sequence is CASSLDQGDQPQHF. DNA for the CDR3: TGTGCCAGCAGCTTAGACCAGGGGGATCAGCCCCAGCATTTT. V gene TRBV11-2 combines with J gene TRBJ1-5, with 7 bases identical to TRBD1. The germline V gene encodes CDR1 SGHAT and CDR2 FQNNGV. The CDR3 covers 14 residues. V shed 0 bases, J shed 5 bases, and the junction held 1 base outside the gene matches.

The chain's CDR3 is CAWRPSENIQYF. As DNA, the CDR3 is TGTGCCTGGAGGCCCTCTGAAAACATTCAGTACTTC. The J gene is TRBJ2-4, the V gene TRBV30, with D hard to call. Germline V gives CDR1 GTSNPN, CDR2 SVGIG (reference sequence). This CDR3 contains 12 residues. V was cut by 3 bases and J by 5 bases, with 8 bases left in between.

In its sample, this clone was seen a few times. This rearrangement joins TRBV15 to TRBJ2-1, with D hard to call. Germline assignment: CDR1 LNHNV and CDR2 YYDKDF (reference sequence). CDR3 length: 15 amino acids. Trimming stripped 0 bases from V and 5 bases from J, with 11 bases between. The CDR3, as DNA: TGTGCCACCAGCAGAGATCGTGAAGCCCACAATGAGCAGTTCTTC. Protein sequence: CATSRDREAHNEQFF. Using reference TRBV15 and TRBJ2-1 for the parts outside the CDR3, the full variable domain is DAMVIQNPRYQVTQFGKPVTLSCSQTLNHNVMYWYQQKSSQAPKLLFHYYDKDFNNEADTPDNFQSRRPNTSFCFLDIRSPGLGDTAMYLCATSRDREAHNEQFFGPGTRLTVL.

The chain employs TRBV18 and TRBJ2-7; D perhaps matches TRBD1 (5 bases). Per the germline V gene, CDR1 is KGHSH and CDR2 is LQKENI. V was cut by 3 bases and J by 2 bases, with 14 bases left in between. CDR3 size: 15 residues. CDR3 nucleotide sequence: TGTGCCAGCTCACCCAAATCGACAGCTACCTACGAGCAGTACTTC. Protein sequence: CASSPKSTATYEQYF. Looking up the rest from reference TRBV18 and TRBJ2-7 gives the full variable domain: NAGVMQNPRHLVRRRGQEARLRCSPMKGHSHVYWYRQLPEEGLKFMVYLQKENIIDESGMPKERFSAEFPKEGPSILRIQQVVRGDSAAYFCASSPKSTATYEQYFGPGTRLTVT.